This T cell receptor beta chain came from a study of blood T cell repertoires in COVID-19 (dated by TCRdb to between 2020 and 2021). General notes on the study: Collaborator samples came from the United States, Italy and Spain and covered acute and convalescent phases of COVID-19. The material from the prospective study consisted of cDNA or gDNA derived from T cells, B-cell-depleted T cells, or PBMCs. Subjects who had been exposed to COVID-19, were actively infected with it, or had recovered from it provided the deeply sampled blood TCRbeta repertoires that made up the dataset. The repertoires were released in a freely available public database intended as a resource for research on the immune response to SARS-CoV-2. The samples were drawn from the first 160 participants of the ongoing ImmuneRACE study and from roughly 1,300 subjects provided by 6 global collaborators. The sample metadata nearly always contained a de-identified subject ID, COVID-19 status, age in years and sex. Where available, HLA class I and class II types were taken from metadata supplied by the sample provider and were not determined by assay-based typing. Overall study results and their limits: The amount of clinical and demographic metadata varied by source and participant and was provided uncurated.

Trimming takes 2 bases from V and 1 base from J, and the germline ends sit 8 bases apart. Including cysteine and phenylalanine, the CDR3 has 14 amino acids. Only CDR3 DNA is held: 42 bases, read in frame from base 1. Taken from the germline V gene, the CDR1 and CDR2 loops are SGHTA and FQGTGA. TCRbeta CDR3 regions were amplified from genomic DNA by means of the immunoSEQ Assay, a bias-controlled multiplex PCR. The original pipeline was this. Within the assay, amplification of reference gene primers was used to estimate how many nucleated cells each sample contained. To quantify the absolute abundance of each unique TCRbeta CDR3 rearrangement, sequence reads were collapsed and filtered. For each sample, productive Simpson clonality was calculated by taking the square root of Simpson's diversity index across productive rearrangements. This is the immuneACCESS table as TCRdb keeps it, with only in-frame sequences that have V and J called. A part of the clones is gone; compared with another copy, unresolved V genes explain less than half, and the rest is unexplained. The DNA was the basis for D and trimming; V, J and clone size are from that table. This sample lists about 250,000 clones; 87% were detected once. The ten largest clones take up around 3% of the sample.

The collaborating institutions used their own protocols to collect whole blood in K2EDTA tubes. Collaborator samples were shipped for TCRbeta analysis as frozen whole blood, isolated PBMCs, or DNA extracted from either sample type. As concerns this clone: The clone's antigen remains unknown. The record has no base qualities; no much larger clone is one base away.

This sequence originates from a man between 18 and 35 years old with active or convalescent COVID-19. Recombination joined TRBV7-3 with TRBJ1-1, with a weak D call of TRBD1 (5 bases match). The sample comprised peripheral blood. The bases are TGTGCCAGCAGCTTATGGGGCCAGAACACTGAAGCTTTCTTT. Its protein product is CASSLWGQNTEAFF. The full variable domain, completed from the reference TRBV7-3 and TRBJ1-1 proteins outside the CDR3, reads GAGVSQTPSNKVTEKGKYVELRCDPISGHTALYWYRQSLGQGPEFLIYFQGTGAADDSGLPNDRFFAVRPEGSVSTLKIQRTERGDSAVYLCASSLWGQNTEAFFGQGTRLTVV.